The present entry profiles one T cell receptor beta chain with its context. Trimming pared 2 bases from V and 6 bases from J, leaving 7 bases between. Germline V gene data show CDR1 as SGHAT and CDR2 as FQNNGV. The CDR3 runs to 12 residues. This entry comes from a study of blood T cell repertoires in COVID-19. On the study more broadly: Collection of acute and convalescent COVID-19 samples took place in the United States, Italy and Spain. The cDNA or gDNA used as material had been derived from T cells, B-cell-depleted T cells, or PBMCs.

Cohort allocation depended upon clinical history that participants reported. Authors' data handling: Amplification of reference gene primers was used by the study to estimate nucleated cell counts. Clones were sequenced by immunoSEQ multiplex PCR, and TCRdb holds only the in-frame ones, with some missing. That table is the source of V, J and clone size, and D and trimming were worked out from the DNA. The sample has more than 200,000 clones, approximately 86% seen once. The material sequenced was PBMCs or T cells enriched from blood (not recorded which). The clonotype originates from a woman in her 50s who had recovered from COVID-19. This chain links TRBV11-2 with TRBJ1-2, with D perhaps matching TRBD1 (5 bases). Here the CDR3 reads CASSLQGNGYTF. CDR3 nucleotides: TGTGCCAGCAGCTTACAGGGAAATGGCTACACCTTC.